This T cell receptor beta chain stems from a study of T cell responses to AZD1222 COVID-19 vaccine. General study results and limits: Within unmutated variant regions lay the reported targets of nearly half of spike-specific TCRs.

Comments on this clone: Its antigen is unidentified.

The repertoire was sequenced with immunoSEQ multiplex PCR; TCRdb's copy has only in-frame clones and lacks some. The table lists under 150,000 clones, more than 85% of them singletons. The CDR3 totals 13 residues. Between the trimmed V and J ends, which lost 6 bases and 1 base, there was a span of 9 bases. The germline gives CDR1 MNHEY, CDR2 SMNVEV (reference sequence). This receptor was taken from an adult in good health. The source material was peripheral blood, sampled on day 0 of AZD1222 vaccination. The chain combines TRBV27 with TRBJ1-1; D is unresolved. CDR3 residues: CASRGNGNTEAFF. CDR3 nucleotide sequence: TGTGCCAGCAGGGGGAATGGGAACACTGAAGCTTTCTTT.